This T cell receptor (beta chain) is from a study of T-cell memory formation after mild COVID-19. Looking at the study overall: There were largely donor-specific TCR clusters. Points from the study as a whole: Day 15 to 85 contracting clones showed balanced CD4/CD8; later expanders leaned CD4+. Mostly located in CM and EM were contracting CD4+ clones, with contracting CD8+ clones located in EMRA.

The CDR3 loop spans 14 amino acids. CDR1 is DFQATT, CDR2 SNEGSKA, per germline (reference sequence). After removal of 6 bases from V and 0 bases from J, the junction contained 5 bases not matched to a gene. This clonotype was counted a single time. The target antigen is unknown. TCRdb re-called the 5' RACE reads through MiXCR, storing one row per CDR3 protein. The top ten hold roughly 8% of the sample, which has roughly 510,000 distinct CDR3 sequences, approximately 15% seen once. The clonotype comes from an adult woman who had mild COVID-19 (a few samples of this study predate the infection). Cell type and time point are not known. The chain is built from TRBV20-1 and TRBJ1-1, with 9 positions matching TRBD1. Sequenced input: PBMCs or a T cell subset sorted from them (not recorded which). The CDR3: CSAPGQGLNTEAFF. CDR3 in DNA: TGCAGTGCCCCGGGACAGGGTCTGAACACTGAAGCTTTCTTT.